This T cell receptor (beta chain) was sequenced for a study of circulating CD8 cells and anti-PD-1 response in melanoma. The germline gives CDR1 SNHLY, CDR2 FYNNEI. Trimming left V 4 bases short and J 0 bases short, with 9 bases between. This CDR3 comprises 14 residues. By share, this clonotype counts as medium-sized. Live CD3+CD8+TCRalphabeta+ cells were sorted into four subsets by PD-1 and/or TIGIT. The QIAseq Immune Repertoire TCR panel built the libraries from about 14 ng of total RNA. A single record per CDR3 protein comes from TCRdb applying MiXCR to the reads. The sample has roughly 330 distinct CDR3 sequences, approximately 9% seen once; the top ten hold 25%.

This chain connects TRBV2 to TRBJ2-5; D perhaps matches TRBD1 (6 bases). The sample in question was CD8+ T cells from PBMCs, obtained at baseline or after one month of anti-PD-1 therapy (not recorded which). The sequence was collected from a human donor with melanoma. The CDR3 sequence is CASSARQDQETQYF. For the CDR3, the DNA is TGTGCCAGCAGTGCCCGACAGGACCAAGAGACCCAGTACTTC.